A selection of T cell receptor beta chains follows, all from one sample in a study of cytomegalovirus exposure and HLA in healthy donors. Assay: immunoSEQ multiplex PCR; the TCRdb copy retains only in-frame clones and omits some. Its listing shows some 60,000 clones. Sequences were obtained from PBMCs. Receptor source: a male donor in good health and CMV-seronegative. The CDR3 runs from the conserved cysteine through the conserved F or W. The order of the fields is J gene, V gene, D gene, CDR3 DNA, CDR3 protein. A D gene is named only where the DNA matches it firmly.

>TRBJ2-5|TRBV7-2|NA
TGTGCCAGCAGCTTCGGGGTGGACCAGTACTTC
CASSFGVDQYF
>TRBJ1-2|TRBV6-6|NA
TGTGCCAGCAGTTATGTTCGGTCAGGAGGCTACACCTTC
CASSYVRSGGYTF
>TRBJ2-3|TRBV5-1|TRBD2
TGCGCCAGCAGCTCACCCCCGGGACTAGCGGTCACAGATACGCAGTATTTT
CASSSPPGLAVTDTQYF
>TRBJ2-1|TRBV11-2|TRBD1
TGTGCCAGCAGCTCGGGACAGCCGCACGACAATGAGCAGTTCTTC
CASSSGQPHDNEQFF
>TRBJ2-3|TRBV7-6|TRBD1
TGTGCCAGCAGCTTAGCCCCCGGGACAGGGAAATCAGATACGCAGTATTTT
CASSLAPGTGKSDTQYF
>TRBJ2-7|TRBV28|NA
TGTGCCAGCAGTTTGAGGGGAGGAGCTGCCTACGAGCAGTACTTC
CASSLRGGAAYEQYF
>TRBJ2-1|TRBV7-6|NA
TGTGCCAGCAGCTTAGCGTACAGCGAGCAGTTCTTC
CASSLAYSEQFF
>TRBJ1-5|TRBV18|NA
TGTGCCAGCTCACCGCCCCAGGGAGGCCAGCCCCAGCATTTT
CASSPPQGGQPQHF
>TRBJ2-3|TRBV6-6|NA
TGTGCCAGCAGTTCGACTACCCCCTTAAGTGGTACGCAGTATTTT
CASSSTTPLSGTQYF
>TRBJ1-2|TRBV7-3|NA
TGTGCCAGCAGCGCCCAGGGGCAGGGCTATGGCTACACCTTC
CASSAQGQGYGYTF
>TRBJ1-1|TRBV6-5|NA
TGTGCCAGCCGGGACTCGAATGGGGATGGGGCTTTCTTT
CASRDSNGDGAFF
>TRBJ2-7|TRBV4-1|TRBD1
TGCGCCAGCAGCCTCGCACCGGGACAGACCTACGAGCAGTACTTC
CASSLAPGQTYEQYF
>TRBJ1-1|TRBV4-1|TRBD1
TGCGCCAGCAGCCATCCCTGGACAGGGGAGGCTTTCTTT
CASSHPWTGEAFF
>TRBJ1-5|TRBV7-2|NA
TGTGCCAGCAGCATGAGGGCCGCTCAGCCCCAGCATTTT
CASSMRAAQPQHF
>TRBJ2-3|TRBV7-9|NA
TGTGCCAGCAGCTTAGGCGGCACAGATACGCAGTATTTT
CASSLGGTDTQYF
>TRBJ2-7|TRBV10-3|NA
TGTGCCATCAGTGAACTTGGACTACCACAAGACGAGCAGTACTTC
CAISELGLPQDEQYF
>TRBJ2-3|TRBV5-5|NA
TGTGCCAGCAGCCCCGGGATAGATCCGCAGTATTTT
CASSPGIDPQYF
>TRBJ1-2|TRBV14|NA
TGTGCCAGCAGCCAAGGACAGTACTATGGCTACACCTTC
CASSQGQYYGYTF
>TRBJ2-7|TRBV30|TRBD1
TGTGCCTGGAGTCACCGGGACAGGGTCTTCCACGAGCAGTACTTC
CAWSHRDRVFHEQYF
>TRBJ2-1|TRBV28|TRBD2
TGTGCCAGCAGCCGGGGACTAGCGGGGATCAATGAGCAGTTCTTC
CASSRGLAGINEQFF
>TRBJ2-7|TRBV29-1|NA
TGCAGCGTTGAAGCCAGGGGAAAGTCAGGCGAGCAGTACTTC
CSVEARGKSGEQYF
>TRBJ2-7|TRBV7-9|TRBD1
TGTGCCAGCAGACAGGGGACAGGGGGCTACGAGCAGTACTTC
CASRQGTGGYEQYF
>TRBJ1-1|TRBV30|TRBD1
TGTGCCTGGAGTGCAGGGGGGACAGGCGTTTTTGAAGCTTTCTTT
CAWSAGGTGVFEAFF
>TRBJ2-7|TRBV5-1|TRBD2
TGCGCCAGCAGCTTAGAGGGAGGGGCGTACGAGCAGTACTTC
CASSLEGGAYEQYF
>TRBJ2-2|TRBV2|NA
TGTGCCAGCAGTGACAAAGGGGCCGGGGAGCTGTTTTTT
CASSDKGAGELFF
>TRBJ2-7|TRBV11-1|NA
TGTGCCAGCAGCCCCCTGCGGGTCGCCTACGAGCAGTACTTC
CASSPLRVAYEQYF
>TRBJ2-7|TRBV5-6|TRBD2
TGTGCCAGCAGCCCTAGCGGGAGGGCCGACGAGCAGTACTTC
CASSPSGRADEQYF
>TRBJ1-5|TRBV7-2|TRBD1
TGTGCCAGCAGCTTAGGGTCGACAGGGGGGAATCAGCCCCAGCATTTT
CASSLGSTGGNQPQHF
>TRBJ2-7|TRBV11-2|NA
TGTGCCAGCAGCTTCGAGGCTAAATCCTACGAGCAGTACTTC
CASSFEAKSYEQYF
>TRBJ1-5|TRBV4-1|TRBD1
TGCGCCAGCAGCCATCCCGGGACAGGGGGCAGCAATCAGCCCCAGCATTTT
CASSHPGTGGSNQPQHF
>TRBJ1-3|TRBV6-5|NA
TGTGCCAGCAGCCTCCAGGCTTACGGAAACACCATATATTTT
CASSLQAYGNTIYF
>TRBJ2-1|TRBV18|NA
TGTGCCAGCTCACCACCGCAGGGCCTTCTGGGGAATGAGCAGTTCTTC
CASSPPQGLLGNEQFF
>TRBJ2-5|TRBV7-3|NA
TGTGCCAGCAGCCTCGGGCGCTTGGGGCAGACCCAGTACTTC
CASSLGRLGQTQYF
>TRBJ2-7|TRBV5-1|TRBD1
TGCGCCAGCAGCTTGGCGGACAGGACTTTCGAGCAGTACTTC
CASSLADRTFEQYF
>TRBJ1-5|TRBV30|NA
TGTGCCTGGAGTTCGGGGGGTACTAGCAATCAGCCCCAGCATTTT
CAWSSGGTSNQPQHF
>TRBJ2-5|TRBV9|TRBD2
TGTGCCAGCAGCGTGTGGGGGGGGGTTGCGGAGACCCAGTACTTC
CASSVWGGVAETQYF
>TRBJ1-1|TRBV6-5|NA
TGTGCCAGCAGTTATACCTCCGACAGGAACACTGAAGCTTTCTTT
CASSYTSDRNTEAFF
>TRBJ2-3|TRBV6-1|NA
TGTGCCAGCAGCGAAGGTTACAGGCAAACGTGGGATTTT
CASSEGYRQTWDF
>TRBJ2-1|TRBV6-5|NA
TGTGCCGCCTCCGGGAACAGGGCCGACAATGAGCAGTTCTTC
CAASGNRADNEQFF
>TRBJ2-7|TRBV10-2|NA
TGCGCCAGCCTACCTACTATATCCTACGAGCAGTACTTC
CASLPTISYEQYF
>TRBJ2-1|TRBV5-1|NA
TGCGCCAGCAGCTTGGGGAGCGGCAATGAGCAGTTCTTC
CASSLGSGNEQFF
>TRBJ2-5|TRBV2|NA
TGTGCCAGCAGACTAACGACTAGACAAGAGACCCAGTACTTC
CASRLTTRQETQYF
>TRBJ2-1|TRBV9|NA
TGTGCCAGCAGCGCCCTCGGGTCCCCCTACAATGAGCAGTTCTTC
CASSALGSPYNEQFF
>TRBJ2-7|TRBV6-5|TRBD2
TGTGCCAGCAGTGGATTAGCGGGAGGGATCTACGAGCAGTACTTC
CASSGLAGGIYEQYF
>TRBJ2-1|TRBV4-1|NA
TGCGCCAGCAGCCAATACTCAGGGCACAATGAGCAGTTCTTC
CASSQYSGHNEQFF
>TRBJ2-7|TRBV27|TRBD1
TGTGCCAGCAGCTACTCGGACAGGGGAGCCTACGAGCAGTACTTC
CASSYSDRGAYEQYF
>TRBJ1-2|TRBV9|NA
TGTGCCAGCAGCGTAGCTCGGGCAGGGCCCTATGGCTACACCTTC
CASSVARAGPYGYTF
>TRBJ1-4|TRBV10-3|NA
TGTGCCATCAGTGATTCCCAGGGGCCGGGTGAAAAACTGTTTTTT
CAISDSQGPGEKLFF
>TRBJ2-2|TRBV6-1|TRBD2
TGTGCCAGCAGTGCCCGGACTAGCGGGACGACCACCGGGGAGCTGTTTTTT
CASSARTSGTTTGELFF
>TRBJ2-5|TRBV7-6|NA
TGTGCCAGCAGCTTAGGGGTCCAGGGAGAGACCCAGTACTTC
CASSLGVQGETQYF
>TRBJ2-3|TRBV15|TRBD2
TGTGCCACCAGCCAAGGGCTAGCGGGGATCACAGATACGCAGTATTTT
CATSQGLAGITDTQYF
>TRBJ1-1|TRBV6-1|TRBD1
TGTGCCAGCAGGGAAGCGACAGGGCGGCACACTGAAGCTTTCTTT
CASREATGRHTEAFF